This entry lists 10 T cell receptor beta chains sequenced from one sample in a study of T cell responses to AZD1222 COVID-19 vaccine. TCRdb keeps only in-frame clones here, not all; method: immunoSEQ multiplex PCR. Among about 140,000 clones listed, over 85% were seen once. Material: peripheral blood, obtained on day 0 of AZD1222 vaccination. These receptors all come from an adult in good health.

The chain has TRBV9 and TRBJ2-2, with 12 bases that match TRBD2. Germline lookup yields CDR1 SGDLS and CDR2 YYNGEE. This CDR3 has 17 amino acids. The J segment lost 8 bases and the V segment lost 1 base, leaving 9 bases of the junction unmatched. CDR3 region: CASSVPPRLAGEGELFF. The CDR3 DNA sequence: TGTGCCAGCAGCGTACCACCCCGACTAGCGGGGGAAGGGGAGCTGTTTTTT.

The rearrangement uses TRBV28 and TRBJ2-3, with D perhaps being TRBD1 or TRBD2 (5 bases each). Deletions cut 3 bases from V and 3 bases from J, with 13 bases between. There are 15 residues in the CDR3. Germline assignment: CDR1 MDHEN and CDR2 SYDVKM. CDR3 DNA: TGTGCCAGCAGTTTGTCGGGGACGAGGACAGATACGCAGTATTTT. This gives the protein CASSLSGTRTDTQYF. The full variable domain, completed using reference TRBV28 and TRBJ2-3, is DVKVTQSSRYLVKRTGEKVFLECVQDMDHENMFWYRQDPGLGLRLIYFSYDVKMKEKGDIPEGYSVSREKKERFSLILESASTNQTSMYLCASSLSGTRTDTQYFGPGTRLTVL.

This rearrangement joins TRBV10-3 to TRBJ1-1, with TRBD1 identical over 8 bases. The CDR3 contains 14 residues. CDR1 and CDR2 (germline): ENHRY, SYGVKD. The V segment lost 6 bases and the J segment 5 bases; nucleotides outside the gene matches: 8. CDR3 sequence: CAIRVTGGETEAFF. As DNA, the CDR3 is TGTGCCATCAGGGTAACAGGGGGTGAGACTGAAGCTTTCTTT.

The rearrangement uses TRBV20-1 and TRBJ2-3, with 10 bases fitting TRBD2. Germline values: CDR1 DFQATT, CDR2 SNEGSKA (reference sequence). V gave up 3 bases and J gave up 1 base; unmatched junction bases: 7. This CDR3 contains 16 residues. The CDR3 DNA reads TGCAGTGCTAGTGACAGCGGGGGGGCCCGCACAGATACGCAGTATTTT. Translated: CSASDSGGARTDTQYF.

J is TRBJ2-1 and V is TRBV7-9; D ambiguous. CDR1 is SEHNR, CDR2 FQNEAQ, per germline (reference sequence). V lost 4 bases and J lost 9, with 10 bases in between. CDR3 length: 12 amino acids. CDR3 sequence: CASSSPRREQFF. The DNA of the CDR3 is TGTGCCAGCAGCTCCCCCCGCCGTGAGCAGTTCTTC.

The chain links TRBV27 to TRBJ2-7; 8 bases map to TRBD1. J gave up 7 bases and V 6 bases, and 5 bases lay outside the gene matches. Germline values: CDR1 MNHEY, CDR2 SMNVEV (reference sequence). The CDR3 covers 12 residues. The CDR3 spells CASSPDRGEQYF. The CDR3 nucleotides are TGTGCCAGCAGCCCAGACAGGGGAGAGCAGTACTTC.

On this clone: Within the sample, other DNA sequences also encode this same CDR3. This sequence joins TRBV27 and TRBJ2-7; D is undetermined. This CDR3 spans 14 amino acids. Between the trimmed V and J ends, which lost 3 bases and 1 base, there was a span of 10 bases. CDR1 and CDR2 (germline): MNHEY, SMNVEV (reference sequence). This CDR3 is CASSFQLGSYEQYF. The CDR3 nucleotides are TGTGCCAGCAGTTTTCAGTTAGGGTCCTACGAGCAGTACTTC.

The chain joins TRBV6-2 or TRBV6-3 to TRBJ2-2, with D hard to call. Trimming removed 2 bases at V and 7 bases at J, with 14 bases between. The CDR3 has 15 residues. Germline V lookup: CDR1 MNHEY, CDR2 SVGEGT. CDR3 sequence: CASSYILGSIGELFF. In nucleotides, the CDR3 is TGTGCCAGCAGTTACATTTTAGGTTCCATCGGGGAGCTGTTTTTT.

The chain carries TRBV4-1 and TRBJ2-7, with TRBD2 matching over 10 bases. The CDR3 contains 15 residues. Germline-derived CDR1 and CDR2 are MGHRA and YSYEKL. The junction had 2 bases not matched to a gene; V was cut back by 3 bases and J by 0 bases. CDR3 sequence: CASSHRTSGSYEQYF. The CDR3 DNA reads as TGCGCCAGCAGCCATAGGACTAGCGGCTCCTACGAGCAGTACTTC.

The chain recombines TRBV3-1 (or the pseudogene TRBV3-2) with TRBJ2-3, with TRBD2 as a possible D gene (6 bases). Germline values: CDR1 LGHDT, CDR2 YNNKEL (reference sequence). Trimming removed 8 bases from V and 2 bases from J, with 14 bases in between. The CDR3 has 14 amino acids. CDR3 amino acids: CASGTAGFTDTQYF. Here the CDR3 DNA reads TGTGCCAGCGGAACAGCGGGTTTCACAGATACGCAGTATTTT.